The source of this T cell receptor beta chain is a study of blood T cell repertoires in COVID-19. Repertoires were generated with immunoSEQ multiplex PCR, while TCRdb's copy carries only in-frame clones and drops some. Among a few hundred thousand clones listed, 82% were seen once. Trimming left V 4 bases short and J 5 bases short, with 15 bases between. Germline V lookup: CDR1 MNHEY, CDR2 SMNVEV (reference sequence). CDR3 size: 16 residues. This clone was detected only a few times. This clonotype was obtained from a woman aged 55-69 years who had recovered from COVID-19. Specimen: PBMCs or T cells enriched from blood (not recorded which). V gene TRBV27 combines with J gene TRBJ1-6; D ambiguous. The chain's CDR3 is CASSSGGGINNSPLHF. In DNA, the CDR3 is TGTGCCAGCAGTTCCGGAGGAGGCATAAATAATTCACCCCTCCACTTT.